This T cell receptor (beta chain) comes out of a study of cytomegalovirus exposure and HLA in healthy donors. This clone was detected once. Its antigen is unidentified. Use of 60 Vbeta and 13 Jbeta primers characterized the PCR. TCRdb's table, derived via immunoSEQ multiplex PCR, lists solely in-frame clones and lacks some. The table includes about 140,000 clones, approximately 70% detected once. General study findings and limits: An assumption of roughly uniform sequencing depth across donors underlay the presence/absence analyses. Sequences of the TCR beta chain were said to predict the HLA-A and HLA-B alleles of most subjects accurately. Listed as cytomegalovirus-associated were more than 150 TCR beta chains.

The ends lost 1 base at V and 4 bases at J; junction bases unmatched: 12. Germline assignment: CDR1 LNHNV and CDR2 YYDKDF (reference sequence). This CDR3 has 18 residues. Sequenced input: PBMCs. This receptor was taken from a woman aged 40 to 49 in good health and CMV-seronegative. V and J are TRBV15 and TRBJ2-3; 9 bases map to TRBD2. The CDR3 region has the DNA TGTGCCACCAGCAGAGGACTGGGTGGCGGGGGGGCCTCAGATACGCAGTATTTT. It yields the protein CATSRGLGGGGASDTQYF.